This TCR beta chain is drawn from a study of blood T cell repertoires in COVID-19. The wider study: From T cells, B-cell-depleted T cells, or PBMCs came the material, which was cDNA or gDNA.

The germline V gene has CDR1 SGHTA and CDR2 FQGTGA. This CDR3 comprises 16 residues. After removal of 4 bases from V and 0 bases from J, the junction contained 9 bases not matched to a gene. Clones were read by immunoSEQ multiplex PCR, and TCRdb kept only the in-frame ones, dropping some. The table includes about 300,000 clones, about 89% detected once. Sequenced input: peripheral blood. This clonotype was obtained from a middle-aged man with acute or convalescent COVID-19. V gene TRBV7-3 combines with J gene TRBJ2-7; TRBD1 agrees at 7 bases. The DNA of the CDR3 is TGTGCCAGCAGCTCGATTCCCCGGGACAGCTCCTACGAGCAGTACTTC. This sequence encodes CASSSIPRDSSYEQYF.